These T cell receptor beta chains were read from a single sample in a study of early T cells in non-severe SARS-CoV-2 infection. TCRdb passed the 5' RACE reads through MiXCR, listing each CDR3 protein once. Seen here are approximately 79,000 distinct CDR3 sequences, 9.5% to 15% observed once, and the top ten hold less than 1.5%. Sequencing used whole blood. These receptors were obtained from an adult who was a healthcare worker with PCR-confirmed SARS-CoV-2 infection or an uninfected control (not recorded which). CDR3s include the opening cysteine and the closing phenylalanine or tryptophan. The order of the fields is V gene, D gene, clone size, J gene, CDR3 DNA, CDR3 protein. A D gene is named only where the DNA matches it firmly. A clone size is listed for some rows: how often the clone was seen (once, few, many), or a class if it is expanded.

v_call: TRBV5-1
d_call: TRBD2
clone_size: -
j_call: TRBJ2-5
cdr3_nt: TGCGCCAGCAGCGCACTAGCGGGAGCCGGGGGACCACCAGAGACCCAGTACTTC
cdr3_aa: CASSALAGAGGPPETQYF

v_call: TRBV29-1
d_call: TRBD1
clone_size: many
j_call: TRBJ2-7
cdr3_nt: TGCAGCGTGGGGAGGACTGGGACAGGGGGTAACTACGAGCAGTACTTC
cdr3_aa: CSVGRTGTGGNYEQYF

v_call: TRBV5-1
d_call: TRBD2
clone_size: many
j_call: TRBJ2-5
cdr3_nt: TGCGCCAGCAGCTGGGAGGGTGGAGAGACCCAGTACTTC
cdr3_aa: CASSWEGGETQYF

v_call: TRBV19
d_call: -
clone_size: many
j_call: TRBJ2-2
cdr3_nt: TGTGCCAGTAGTATTAGCGGCTACACCGGGGAGCTGTTTTTT
cdr3_aa: CASSISGYTGELFF

v_call: TRBV7-2
d_call: -
clone_size: few
j_call: TRBJ1-3
cdr3_nt: TGTGCCAGCAGCTGGAGCCAGGATGCTGGAAACACCATATATTTT
cdr3_aa: CASSWSQDAGNTIYF

v_call: TRBV6-2/TRBV6-3
d_call: -
clone_size: few
j_call: TRBJ2-1
cdr3_nt: TGTGCCAGCAGTCATCCCAGGGGGGCCTACAATGAGCAGTTCTTC
cdr3_aa: CASSHPRGAYNEQFF

v_call: TRBV28
d_call: TRBD1
clone_size: -
j_call: TRBJ1-6
cdr3_nt: TGTGCCAGCAGTCACCGCCCGGACAGGCGGAATTCACCCCTCCACTTT
cdr3_aa: CASSHRPDRRNSPLHF

v_call: TRBV7-9
d_call: -
clone_size: -
j_call: TRBJ2-3
cdr3_nt: TGTGCCAGCAGCCCCCCCTCCAGGTCAGATACGCAGTATTTT
cdr3_aa: CASSPPSRSDTQYF

v_call: TRBV6-5
d_call: -
clone_size: few
j_call: TRBJ1-2
cdr3_nt: TGTGCCAGCAGGCCAACCGGGGCCAACTATGGCTACACCTTC
cdr3_aa: CASRPTGANYGYTF

v_call: TRBV28
d_call: -
clone_size: few
j_call: TRBJ1-5
cdr3_nt: TGTGCCAGCGGACGGGACAGCAATCAGCCCCAGCATTTT
cdr3_aa: CASGRDSNQPQHF

v_call: TRBV28
d_call: TRBD1
clone_size: -
j_call: TRBJ1-6
cdr3_nt: TGTGCCAGCACCGCCGGGACAGGGTCGAATTCACCCCTCCACTTT
cdr3_aa: CASTAGTGSNSPLHF

v_call: TRBV29-1
d_call: TRBD2
clone_size: many
j_call: TRBJ2-7
cdr3_nt: TGCAGCGGCCGAACTAGCGGGAGTGGAGGGGGGCCTTACGAGCAGTACTTC
cdr3_aa: CSGRTSGSGGGPYEQYF

v_call: TRBV5-6
d_call: TRBD2
clone_size: few
j_call: TRBJ2-3
cdr3_nt: TGTGCCAGCAGCCCCCGACTAGCGGGGGGCAAGGCAGATACGCAGTATTTT
cdr3_aa: CASSPRLAGGKADTQYF

v_call: TRBV12-3/TRBV12-4
d_call: -
clone_size: -
j_call: TRBJ2-7
cdr3_nt: TGTGCCAGCAGTTTGGCCAACAAGGTCAACGAGCAGTACTTC
cdr3_aa: CASSLANKVNEQYF

v_call: TRBV29-1
d_call: -
clone_size: -
j_call: TRBJ1-2
cdr3_nt: TGCAGCGCTTCAGGTTCGATCTATGGCTACACCTTC
cdr3_aa: CSASGSIYGYTF

v_call: TRBV24-1
d_call: -
clone_size: many
j_call: TRBJ1-2
cdr3_nt: TGTGCCACCAGTGGGCCAGACTATGGCTACACCTTC
cdr3_aa: CATSGPDYGYTF

v_call: TRBV19
d_call: -
clone_size: many
j_call: TRBJ2-3
cdr3_nt: TGTGCCAGTAGTATATTTGGGCCAGATACGCAGTATTTT
cdr3_aa: CASSIFGPDTQYF

v_call: TRBV27
d_call: TRBD1
clone_size: many
j_call: TRBJ1-2
cdr3_nt: TGTGCCAGCAGAGACAGGGCCCGAGGCTACACCTTC
cdr3_aa: CASRDRARGYTF

v_call: TRBV20-1
d_call: TRBD2
clone_size: many
j_call: TRBJ2-1
cdr3_nt: TGCAGTGCTAGGACTAGCGGGAGGGTTGGAAATGAGCAGTTCTTC
cdr3_aa: CSARTSGRVGNEQFF

v_call: TRBV3-1
d_call: -
clone_size: many
j_call: TRBJ2-1
cdr3_nt: TGTGCCAGCAGCCTCCTGAGCTCCTACAATGAGCAGTTCTTC
cdr3_aa: CASSLLSSYNEQFF

v_call: TRBV5-6
d_call: TRBD1
clone_size: many
j_call: TRBJ2-1
cdr3_nt: TGTGCCAGCAGCTTTAGACAGGGCATATTCGATGAGCAGTTCTTC
cdr3_aa: CASSFRQGIFDEQFF

v_call: TRBV3-1
d_call: -
clone_size: many
j_call: TRBJ1-1
cdr3_nt: TGTGCCAGCAGCTCCGGGGCTTTTTACACTGAAGCTTTCTTT
cdr3_aa: CASSSGAFYTEAFF

v_call: TRBV27
d_call: -
clone_size: -
j_call: TRBJ2-7
cdr3_nt: TGTGCCAGCAGTTTCCTAGGGGCCTACGAGCAGTACTTC
cdr3_aa: CASSFLGAYEQYF

v_call: TRBV24-1
d_call: -
clone_size: few
j_call: TRBJ2-4
cdr3_nt: TGTGCCACCAGTGATCCTCCTCGAAACATTCAGTACTTC
cdr3_aa: CATSDPPRNIQYF

v_call: TRBV19
d_call: -
clone_size: -
j_call: TRBJ2-3
cdr3_nt: TGTGCCAGTGCCGCGGGGACAGCCTTCACAGATACGCAGTATTTT
cdr3_aa: CASAAGTAFTDTQYF

v_call: TRBV11-2
d_call: -
clone_size: -
j_call: TRBJ2-7
cdr3_nt: TGTGCCAGCAGCCCCCTCAGGGGAAAGGGTTCCTACGAGCAGTACTTC
cdr3_aa: CASSPLRGKGSYEQYF

v_call: TRBV20-1
d_call: TRBD1
clone_size: -
j_call: TRBJ1-3
cdr3_nt: TGCAGTGCCCCAACAGGGGCCTCTGGAAACACCATATATTTT
cdr3_aa: CSAPTGASGNTIYF

v_call: TRBV6-2/TRBV6-3
d_call: -
clone_size: -
j_call: TRBJ2-1
cdr3_nt: TGTGCCAGCAACCTTCATGGGGGGGGGCGTCGGGAGCAGTTCTTC
cdr3_aa: CASNLHGGGRREQFF

v_call: TRBV28
d_call: -
clone_size: -
j_call: TRBJ1-6
cdr3_nt: TGTGCCAGCAACGTTAAGGGGTCACCCCTCCACTTT
cdr3_aa: CASNVKGSPLHF

v_call: TRBV9
d_call: -
clone_size: -
j_call: TRBJ2-3
cdr3_nt: TGTGCCAGCAGCGTGGAGGCGCCAGATACGCAGTATTTT
cdr3_aa: CASSVEAPDTQYF

v_call: TRBV18
d_call: TRBD1
clone_size: -
j_call: TRBJ1-1
cdr3_nt: TGTGCCAGCTCACCACGGACAGGTCCCCCAAAATGGACTGAAGCTTTCTTT
cdr3_aa: CASSPRTGPPKWTEAFF

v_call: TRBV5-4
d_call: -
clone_size: -
j_call: TRBJ2-7
cdr3_nt: TGTGCCAGCAGCTTGGCAGGGACGGACACCTACGAGCAGTACTTC
cdr3_aa: CASSLAGTDTYEQYF

v_call: TRBV14
d_call: -
clone_size: few
j_call: TRBJ1-3
cdr3_nt: TGTGCCAGCAGCTACCGAGGTGGGGTAGGAAACACCATATATTTT
cdr3_aa: CASSYRGGVGNTIYF

v_call: TRBV6-4
d_call: -
clone_size: few
j_call: TRBJ2-1
cdr3_nt: TGTGCCAGCAGTGACTCGAGTCCGGGGGTAGTTCAGTTCTTC
cdr3_aa: CASSDSSPGVVQFF

v_call: TRBV20-1
d_call: TRBD2
clone_size: medium-sized
j_call: TRBJ2-7
cdr3_nt: TGCAGTGCAGTAGCGGGGGCAGTAGCTGCCGAGCAGTACTTC
cdr3_aa: CSAVAGAVAAEQYF

v_call: TRBV20-1
d_call: -
clone_size: -
j_call: TRBJ2-3
cdr3_nt: TGCAGTGCTAGCGCAGACAGGTTGAGCACAGATACGCAGTATTTT
cdr3_aa: CSASADRLSTDTQYF

v_call: TRBV7-2
d_call: -
clone_size: -
j_call: TRBJ2-1
cdr3_nt: TGTGCCAGCAGCCGGAGGAGAGAGGATGAGCAGTTCTTC
cdr3_aa: CASSRRREDEQFF

v_call: TRBV7-9
d_call: -
clone_size: many
j_call: TRBJ2-2
cdr3_nt: TGTGCCAGCAGCCCCCGGGACAGGGGACTAGCGGTAAACACCGGGGAGCTGTTTTTT
cdr3_aa: CASSPRDRGLAVNTGELFF

v_call: TRBV29-1
d_call: -
clone_size: -
j_call: TRBJ1-4
cdr3_nt: TGCACCCATTTGCCCGGGGCTAATGAAAAACTGTTTTTT
cdr3_aa: CTHLPGANEKLFF

v_call: TRBV12-3/TRBV12-4
d_call: -
clone_size: many
j_call: TRBJ1-2
cdr3_nt: TGTGCCAGCAGTTTAGCACCAGGGGATTATGGCTACACCTTC
cdr3_aa: CASSLAPGDYGYTF

v_call: TRBV7-2
d_call: TRBD2
clone_size: many
j_call: TRBJ2-5
cdr3_nt: TGTGCCAGCAGCTCTGGACTAGCGTTCCCCGGAGAGACCCAGTACTTC
cdr3_aa: CASSSGLAFPGETQYF

v_call: TRBV18
d_call: TRBD1
clone_size: few
j_call: TRBJ1-2
cdr3_nt: TGTGCCAGCTCACTCTACACAGGGGGTAACTATGGCTACACCTTC
cdr3_aa: CASSLYTGGNYGYTF

v_call: TRBV4-3
d_call: TRBD1
clone_size: many
j_call: TRBJ2-7
cdr3_nt: TGCGCCAGCAGCCAACCGGGACAGGGGGCGTCGGAGCAGTACTTC
cdr3_aa: CASSQPGQGASEQYF

v_call: TRBV29-1
d_call: -
clone_size: many
j_call: TRBJ2-4
cdr3_nt: TGCAGCGTATTGGTTGACCGTGCAGGAAACATTCAGTACTTC
cdr3_aa: CSVLVDRAGNIQYF

v_call: TRBV11-2
d_call: TRBD1
clone_size: -
j_call: TRBJ1-1
cdr3_nt: TGTGCCAGCAGCTTAGATCGGAGGGGGCCAGAAGCTTTCTTT
cdr3_aa: CASSLDRRGPEAFF

v_call: TRBV9
d_call: TRBD2
clone_size: -
j_call: TRBJ2-3
cdr3_nt: TGTGCCAGCAGCGTAGACGGTGGGGCTAGCGGAATCACAGATACGCAGTATTTT
cdr3_aa: CASSVDGGASGITDTQYF